One sample yielded the 16 T cell receptor beta chains listed below, sequenced in a study of cytomegalovirus exposure and HLA in healthy donors. PCR was performed using 60 Vbeta and 13 Jbeta primers. TCRdb keeps only in-frame clones here, not all; method: immunoSEQ multiplex PCR. This sample has fewer than 200,000 clones, with roughly 78% found just once. The sequencing sample was made of PBMCs. The receptors derive from a boy aged 10-17 years in good health and CMV-seronegative.

This clone appeared once. The V call is TRBV2, the J call TRBJ1-1, with TRBD1 matching over 10 bases. The V and J ends lost 7 bases and 2 bases, in that order; junction bases with no gene match: 7. This CDR3 is 15 amino acids long. Germline CDR1 and CDR2: SNHLY and FYNNEI. The CDR3 sequence: CASNRRDRGNTEAFF. The CDR3 DNA reads TGTGCCAGCAACAGAAGGGACAGGGGAAACACTGAAGCTTTCTTT.

This clone was seen a few times. The gene calls are TRBV15 and TRBJ1-2, with D hard to call. The germline V gene has CDR1 LNHNV and CDR2 YYDKDF (reference sequence). Trimming took 3 bases from V and 5 from J, leaving 13 bases between them. This CDR3 comprises 14 residues. The CDR3 here is CATSRESTGYGYTF. The DNA for the CDR3 is TGTGCCACCAGCAGGGAATCGACGGGGTATGGCTACACCTTC.

This clone has a single count. The V gene is TRBV30, the J gene TRBJ1-1, with D uncertain. CDR3 length equals 13 residues. Trimming shortened V by 2 bases and J by 11 bases, and 18 bases separated the two germline ends. Germline assignment: CDR1 GTSNPN and CDR2 SVGIG (reference sequence). The CDR3 loop is CAWSPLSTAGAFF. Here the CDR3 DNA reads TGTGCCTGGAGTCCTCTGAGTACGGCGGGGGCTTTCTTT.

V is TRBV19 and J is TRBJ1-5; 8 nucleotides agree with TRBD1. In germline, CDR1 is LNHDA, CDR2 SQIVND (reference sequence). V lost 4 bases and J lost 4; bases outside the gene matches: 6. There are 15 residues in the CDR3. The DNA of the CDR3 is TGTGCCAGTAGTACATTGGGACAGGAGAATCAGCCCCAGCATTTT. It translates to CASSTLGQENQPQHF.

This clone was seen only once. V usage is TRBV7-3 and J usage is TRBJ1-1, with 8 nucleotides matching TRBD1. V shed 4 bases and J 2 bases; nucleotides not matched to a gene: 12. Germline V lookup: CDR1 SGHTA, CDR2 FQGTGA. CDR3 length: 17 residues. In DNA form, the CDR3 reads TGTGCCAGCAGCTCTCTTAAAGTTGGGACAGGTAACACTGAAGCTTTCTTT. Its protein product is CASSSLKVGTGNTEAFF.

The chain is built from TRBV2 and TRBJ1-1, with 9 bases identical to TRBD1. V shed 8 bases, J shed 4 bases, and the junction held 8 bases outside the gene matches. CDR1 is SNHLY and CDR2 is FYNNEI in the germline V gene. The CDR3 has 14 residues. The CDR3 region is CASSPGQGFTEAFF. DNA for the CDR3: TGTGCCAGCTCGCCGGGACAGGGATTCACTGAAGCTTTCTTT.

This rearrangement joins TRBV18 to TRBJ2-5; perhaps TRBD2 as D (7 bases). The CDR3 sequence is 15 residues long. V lost 3 bases and J 5 bases, leaving 16 bases between the germline ends. CDR1 KGHSH and CDR2 LQKENI come from the germline V gene. The CDR3 spells CASSPLLGGGETQYF. Here the CDR3 DNA reads TGTGCCAGCTCACCCCTCCTAGGGGGGGGTGAGACCCAGTACTTC.

The CDR3 loop is CAWLGLAGSFYNEQFF. The CDR3 nucleotides are TGTGCCTGGCTGGGACTAGCGGGGAGCTTCTACAATGAGCAGTTCTTC. This sequence joins TRBV30 and TRBJ2-1; 13 nucleotides agree with TRBD2. Losses at the gene ends were 5 bases for V and 3 bases for J; bases not matched to a gene: 7. Germline V gene lookup returns CDR1 GTSNPN and CDR2 SVGIG (reference sequence). This CDR3 spans 16 amino acids.

Comment on this clone: Other DNA sequences in the same sample also yield this CDR3. V is TRBV6-4 and J is TRBJ2-7; perhaps TRBD1 as D (5 bases). Germline V gene data show CDR1 as MRHNA and CDR2 as SNTAGT. Trimming shortened V by 1 base and J by 5 bases, and 18 bases separated the two germline ends. This CDR3 comprises 16 residues. The CDR3 nucleotides read TGTGCCAGCAGTGACTGGCAGGGTAGGACGTGCGACGAGCAGTACTTC. It yields the protein CASSDWQGRTCDEQYF.

V is TRBV10-3 and J is TRBJ1-4; D is ambiguous. Germline assignment: CDR1 ENHRY and CDR2 SYGVKD. This CDR3 contains 16 residues. Trimming left V 3 bases short and J 2 bases short, with 13 bases between. The CDR3 loop reads CAISDLLVRTNEKLFF. The CDR3 DNA is TGTGCCATCAGTGACCTCCTCGTTCGGACTAATGAAAAACTGTTTTTT.

This clone was counted between two and nine times. V is TRBV7-9 and J is TRBJ1-2; possible D gene TRBD1, 6 bases. The CDR3 has 12 amino acids. V was cut by 5 bases and J by 8 bases, with 12 bases left in between. Germline V gene lookup returns CDR1 SEHNR and CDR2 FQNEAQ (reference sequence). CDR3 DNA: TGTGCCAGCAGCCTGGACAGAAACGGCTACACCTTC. Translated: CASSLDRNGYTF.

This rearrangement joins TRBV19 to TRBJ1-5; D not certain. Per the germline V gene, CDR1 is LNHDA and CDR2 is SQIVND (reference sequence). The CDR3 extends over 13 amino acids. With 5 bases removed from V and 7 bases from J, the gap between germline ends came to 12 bases. The CDR3 is CASSLKRTQPQHF. CDR3 nucleotides: TGTGCCAGTAGTCTTAAGCGAACCCAGCCCCAGCATTTT. Drawing the rest from reference TRBV19 and TRBJ1-5, the complete variable domain is DGGITQSPKYLFRKEGQNVTLSCEQNLNHDAMYWYRQDPGQGLRLIYYSQIVNDFQKGDIAEGYSVSREKKESFPLTVTSAQKNPTAFYLCASSLKRTQPQHFGDGTRLSIL.

This sequence joins TRBV9 and TRBJ2-1, with 7 bases fitting TRBD1. The V and J ends lost 3 bases and 1 base, in that order; junction bases with no gene match: 7. CDR3 length: 16 amino acids. The V gene's germline CDR1 is SGDLS and CDR2 YYNGEE. The CDR3 region is CASSADRVVSYNEQFF. The CDR3 nucleotides are TGTGCCAGCAGCGCTGACAGGGTCGTATCCTACAATGAGCAGTTCTTC.

This chain links TRBV6-1 with TRBJ2-3, with 7 bases that match TRBD1. The J segment lost 2 bases and the V segment lost 0 bases, leaving 8 bases of the junction unmatched. Germline loops: CDR1 MNHNS, CDR2 SASEGT. This CDR3 is built from 17 residues. The CDR3 loop is CASSEARIDRDTDTQYF. The CDR3 nucleotides read TGTGCCAGCAGTGAAGCGCGAATAGACAGGGACACAGATACGCAGTATTTT.

The CDR3 DNA reads TGTGCCTGCACTGACAGGGCCAATTCACCCCTCCACTTT. Amino acids: CACTDRANSPLHF. This rearrangement joins TRBV30 to TRBJ1-6, with TRBD1 identical over 7 bases. This CDR3 spans 13 amino acids. The J segment lost 7 bases and the V segment lost 6 bases, leaving 6 bases of the junction unmatched. The germline CDR1 and CDR2 sequences are GTSNPN and SVGIG (reference sequence).

This clone was found a few times. This rearrangement joins TRBV5-1 to TRBJ1-1; possibly TRBD1 for D (5 bases). V was shortened by 3 bases and J by 2 bases, with 8 bases between the two germline ends. Germline V gives CDR1 SGHRS, CDR2 YFSETQ. CDR3 length equals 13 residues. CDR3 DNA: TGCGCCAGCAGCTCGACAGCAAACACTGAAGCTTTCTTT. Translating it yields CASSSTANTEAFF.